What follows is one TCR beta chain and its context. No antigen is known for it. No qualities accompany the bases; no much larger clone lies one base away. This sample was included in a study of immune characteristics of hereditary and idiopathic chronic pancreatitis. A note on the overall study: The study profiled local pancreatic immune cells and TCRbeta repertoires in hereditary and idiopathic chronic pancreatitis compared with control organ donor pancreases. In total, roughly 5 control pancreases, roughly 7 hereditary chronic pancreatitis pancreases and roughly six idiopathic chronic pancreatitis pancreases underwent TCRbeta sequencing. The gDNA-based approach was chosen because it involved minimal in vitro experimental manipulation of pancreas-infiltrating T cells.

The germline V gene specifies MGHRA as CDR1 and YSYEKL as CDR2. Relative to germline, V is 5 bases shorter and J is 3 bases shorter, with 17 bases between their ends. The CDR3 starts with the cysteine, ends with the phenylalanine, and has 16 residues. The read is trimmed to its CDR3 DNA, 48 bases read in frame from base 1. Pancreas tissue with chronic pancreatitis was obtained from patients having total pancreatectomy with islet autotransplantation (TPIAT). The chronic pancreatitis patients who were included had no known history of diabetes. For TCRbeta sequencing, genomic DNA was extracted directly from bulk pancreas tissue without sorting T cells. Pancreas tissues were collected consecutively from patients and organ donors at two US centers. Libraries were prepared through the immunoSEQ multiplex PCR assay. The TCRbeta CDR3 region and neighboring sequences were amplified from pancreatic genomic DNA and then sequenced. In the original analysis: Repertoire diversity was measured as a mean normalized Shannon-Wiener index, alongside productive clonality and productive rearrangement counts. The nonparametric Mann-Whitney U test was used to compare repertoire metrics between controls and chronic pancreatitis. Shared clonotypes were defined as CDR3beta sequences with identical amino acid composition and length across subjects. The source is immuneACCESS, and TCRdb retained only in-frame sequences with V and J called. Part of the clones is not carried over; for the studies checked, unresolved V genes explain less than half of this, and the remainder is unexplained. The DNA gave D and trimming, while V, J and clone size come from that table. In this sample the table shows over 12,000 clones, 70% to 75% of which occur a single time. 12% to 15% of the sample is in the top ten clones.

General findings and caveats noted by the study authors: Because patient tissue could only be obtained at the time of TPIAT, differences in disease duration may have influenced the immune findings. Among 10 to 15 chronic pancreatitis patients, higher numbers of productive TCR rearrangements went along with higher disease severity scores, showing a positive correlation. Chronic pancreatitis caused by alcohol use was not included in the study. Both chronic pancreatitis groups showed significantly increased TCRbeta repertoire diversity and reduced clonality versus controls. Vbeta-Jbeta gene family usage, including TRBV10, TRBV19, TRBV23 and TRBV5, differed between hereditary and idiopathic chronic pancreatitis.

Sequencing was done on a sample of pancreas tissue with hereditary chronic pancreatitis. This sequence originates from a human donor with chronic pancreatitis. The sequence joins TRBV4-1 to TRBJ2-1; TRBD2 is a possible D gene, resting on 5 matching bases. The CDR3 region: CASSENTGGGYNEQFF. The sequence in DNA is TGCGCCAGCAGCGAAAATACCGGAGGAGGCTACAATGAGCAGTTCTTC.